This TCR beta chain was profiled in a study of cytomegalovirus exposure and HLA in healthy donors. Study-wide results and caveats: In an earlier analysis, most TCR beta V segments were productive about 90% or about 30% of the time. The study reported that TCR beta sequences accurately predicted HLA-A and HLA-B alleles in most subjects. Immune exposure data for these donors was limited to CMV serostatus. It was reportedly the case that the classifier diagnosed cytomegalovirus status with high specificity and sensitivity.

Remarks on this clone: Its antigen is currently unknown.

Primers included in the PCR were 60 Vbeta and 13 Jbeta primers. This table comes from immunoSEQ multiplex PCR, and its TCRdb copy is limited to in-frame clones, with some not included. Seen here are over 200,000 clones, roughly 91% observed once, and the top ten hold roughly 1%. This CDR3 region has 16 residues. With 2 bases removed from V and 0 bases from J, the gap between germline ends came to 12 bases. Input material: PBMCs. The genes are TRBV5-3 and TRBJ1-3; TRBD1 might be the D (5 bases). TRBV5-3 is an ORF; its function is uncertain. The receptor's source is a woman between 18 and 30 years old in good health and CMV-seronegative. The CDR3 region is CARSFDSHVSGNTIYF. In DNA form, the CDR3 reads TGTGCCAGAAGCTTTGACAGCCACGTCTCTGGAAACACCATATATTTT.